These T cell receptor beta chains were read from a single sample in a study of T cell repertoires in cytomegalovirus infection. TCRdb reprocessed the reads via MiXCR and lists one record per CDR3 protein. The repertoire holds some 940,000 distinct CDR3 sequences, with roughly 31% as singletons. For these TCRs, the target antigens are not known. The material sequenced was cultured CD8+ T cells from PBMCs, taken from culture after CMV antigen stimulation. The receptors shown here come from a human donor in good health (CMV status not recorded). Some clones in this sample may be carry-over from other donors' samples. Each CDR3 is given with its conserved first and last residue. Clone size is given for some rows only: seen once, a few or many times, or a class if the clone is expanded.

clone_size | v_call | cdr3_aa
many | TRBV7-9 | CASNPGEGRPSYEQYF
few | TRBV6-2/TRBV6-3 | CASIPGGEETQYF
. | TRBV6-1 | CASSEEDSPLHF
few | TRBV6-5 | CASSLFLGTAKETQYF
. | TRBV6-2/TRBV6-3 | CASIVGPSGHNEQFF
few | TRBV7-7 | CASSMRDYEQYF
. | TRBV19 | CASSITGTGLNEQFF
. | TRBV12-3/TRBV12-4 | CASSLQGQGYGYTF
. | TRBV5-4 | CASSGSGTGVFGYTF
few | TRBV6-1 | CASSEATQIYEQYF
. | TRBV3-1 | CASRTGVRTEAFF
few | TRBV6-2/TRBV6-3 | CASSSTSSSYNEQFF
. | TRBV4-2 | CASSQEWSVANYGYTF
. | TRBV9 | CASSVGGGALGEQYF
few | TRBV7-9 | CASSLEGVNYEQYF
many | TRBV7-2 | CASSHVRMGPNYGYTF
. | TRBV6-1 | CASSQTGYEQYF
. | TRBV7-4 | CASSFPEQGVNEQFF
. | TRBV4-3 | CASSQDFAFGGGGVYGYTF
. | TRBV7-6 | CASSFPGSGNTEAFF
. | TRBV19 | CASHVGGVINEQFF
. | TRBV20-1 | CTRDGYSSYNEQFF
. | TRBV2 | CASSETTGGNEQFF
. | TRBV28 | CASSILAGGPEDTQYF
few | TRBV7-6 | CASSLDRGGVANYGYTF
few | TRBV15 | CATSSYSTDTQYF
few | TRBV5-1 | CASSLWGPTGMNTEAFF
few | TRBV2 | CASTGTGISYEQYF
. | TRBV12-3/TRBV12-4 | CASSPGDWRPQHF
. | TRBV20-1 | CSARIPNRGSSYNEQFF
. | TRBV19 | CASSPARSYEQYF
. | TRBV6-1 | CASSEWELLRGTIYF
. | TRBV2 | CASSVGGGEDTQYF
many | TRBV7-2 | CASSPISRGPYTF
few | TRBV4-1 | CASSQDDVGGETQYF
many | TRBV12-3/TRBV12-4 | CASTVSSSYNEQFF
. | TRBV6-5 | CASSGDLNTGELFF
many | TRBV6-6 | CASSFEGGWEKLFF
. | TRBV19 | CASSFGQIHYGCTF
. | TRBV12-3/TRBV12-4 | CASSLIGVSYNEQFF
few | TRBV20-1 | CSARVRGGGGTDTQYF
few | TRBV6-1 | CASSEWSLPYEQYF